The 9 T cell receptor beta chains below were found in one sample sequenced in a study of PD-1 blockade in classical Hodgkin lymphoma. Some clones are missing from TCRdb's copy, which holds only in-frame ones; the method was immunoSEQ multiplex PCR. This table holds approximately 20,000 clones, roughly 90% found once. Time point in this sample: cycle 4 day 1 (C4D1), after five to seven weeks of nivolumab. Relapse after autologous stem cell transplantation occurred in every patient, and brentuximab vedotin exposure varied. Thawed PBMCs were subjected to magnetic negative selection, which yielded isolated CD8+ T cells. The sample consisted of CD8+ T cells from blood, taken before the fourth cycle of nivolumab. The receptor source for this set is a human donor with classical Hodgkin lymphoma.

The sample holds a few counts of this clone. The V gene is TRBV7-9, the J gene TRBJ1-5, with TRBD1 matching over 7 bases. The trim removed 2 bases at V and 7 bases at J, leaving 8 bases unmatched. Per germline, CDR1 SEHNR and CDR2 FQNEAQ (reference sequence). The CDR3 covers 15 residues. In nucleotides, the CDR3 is TGTGCCAGCAGCTTATCGGCAGGGGGTATCCAGCCCCAGCATTTT. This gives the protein CASSLSAGGIQPQHF.

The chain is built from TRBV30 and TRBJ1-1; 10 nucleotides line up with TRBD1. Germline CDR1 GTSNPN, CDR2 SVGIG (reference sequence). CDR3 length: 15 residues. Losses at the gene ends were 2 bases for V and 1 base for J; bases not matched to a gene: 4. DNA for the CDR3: TGTGCCTGGAGTTTGACAGGGGGCACGAACACTGAAGCTTTCTTT. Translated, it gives CAWSLTGGTNTEAFF.

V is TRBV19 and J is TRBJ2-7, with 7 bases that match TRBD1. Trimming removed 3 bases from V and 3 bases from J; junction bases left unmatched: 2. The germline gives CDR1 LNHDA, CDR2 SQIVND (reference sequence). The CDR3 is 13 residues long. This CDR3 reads CASSIAGGYEQYF. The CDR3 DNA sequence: TGTGCCAGTAGTATCGCAGGGGGCTACGAGCAGTACTTC.

The CDR3 nucleotides are TGTGCCAGCCAGACCGGGACAGGGGGAACCGGGGAGCTGTTTTTT. Its protein product is CASQTGTGGTGELFF. The V and J genes are TRBV28 and TRBJ2-2; TRBD1 matches 11 bases. Looked up from germline, CDR1 is MDHEN and CDR2 is SYDVKM. V gave up 8 bases and J gave up 5 bases; unmatched junction bases: 7. The CDR3 extends over 15 amino acids. The entire variable domain, with the rest obtained from reference TRBV28 and TRBJ2-2, is as follows: DVKVTQSSRYLVKRTGEKVFLECVQDMDHENMFWYRQDPGLGLRLIYFSYDVKMKEKGDIPEGYSVSREKKERFSLILESASTNQTSMYLCASQTGTGGTGELFFGEGSRLTVL.

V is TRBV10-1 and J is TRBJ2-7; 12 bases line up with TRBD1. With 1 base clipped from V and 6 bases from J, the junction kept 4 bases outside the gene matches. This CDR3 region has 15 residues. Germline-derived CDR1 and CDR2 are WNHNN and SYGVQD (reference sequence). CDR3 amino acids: CASSELGQGASEQYF. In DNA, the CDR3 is TGCGCCAGCAGTGAGTTGGGACAGGGGGCGAGCGAGCAGTACTTC.

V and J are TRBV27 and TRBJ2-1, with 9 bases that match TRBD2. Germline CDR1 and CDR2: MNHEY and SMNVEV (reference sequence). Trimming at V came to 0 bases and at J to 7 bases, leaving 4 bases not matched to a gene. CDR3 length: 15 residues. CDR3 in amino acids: CASSLSRREGNEQFF. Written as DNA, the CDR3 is TGTGCCAGCAGTTTATCGCGGCGGGAGGGGAATGAGCAGTTCTTC.

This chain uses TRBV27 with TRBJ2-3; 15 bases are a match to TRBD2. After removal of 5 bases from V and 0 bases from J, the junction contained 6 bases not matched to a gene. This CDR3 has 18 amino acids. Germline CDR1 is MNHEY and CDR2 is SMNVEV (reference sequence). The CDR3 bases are TGTGCCAGCAGTCTCGGACTAGCGGGAGGGCCGAGCACAGATACGCAGTATTTT. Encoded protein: CASSLGLAGGPSTDTQYF.

The CDR3 loop reads CATSRDKGWEQYF. The CDR3 region has the DNA TGTGCCACCAGCAGAGATAAGGGCTGGGAGCAGTACTTC. V is TRBV15 and J is TRBJ2-7; D call uncertain. CDR1 and CDR2 from the germline V gene are LNHNV and YYDKDF (reference sequence). The CDR3 is 13 amino acids. V was clipped by 0 bases and J by 7 bases, with 10 bases between them.

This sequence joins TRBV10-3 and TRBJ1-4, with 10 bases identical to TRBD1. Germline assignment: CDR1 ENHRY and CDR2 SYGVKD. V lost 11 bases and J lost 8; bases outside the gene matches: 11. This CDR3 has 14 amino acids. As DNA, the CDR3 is TGTGCCGCCGGGACAGGGGCCTTCGGGGAAAAACTGTTTTTT. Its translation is CAAGTGAFGEKLFF.